These T cell receptor beta chains were read from a single sample in a study of naive and memory T cell subsets. MiXCR, applied by TCRdb to the UMI-ligation and nested PCR reads, yields one record per CDR3 protein. The repertoire holds 140,000 to 150,000 distinct CDR3 sequences, with 17% as singletons. The sequenced material came from naive CD4+ T cells from blood. These receptor sequences come from a human donor in good health. CDR3s include the opening cysteine and the closing phenylalanine or tryptophan. Each record gives: V gene, clone size, J gene, D gene, CDR3 DNA, CDR3 protein. A D gene is named only where the DNA matches it firmly. Rows give clone size only sometimes, using once, few, many, or a class for an expanded clone.

v_gene: TRBV4-1; abundance: few; j_gene: TRBJ2-1; d_gene: TRBD2; CDR3nt: TGCGCCAGCAGCTTTAGCGGGAGATACAATGAGCAGTTCTTC; CDR3aa: CASSFSGRYNEQFF
v_gene: TRBV29-1; abundance: .; j_gene: TRBJ1-5; d_gene: .; CDR3nt: TGCAGCGTAAGGGAAGGTGGCAATCAGCCCCAGCATTTT; CDR3aa: CSVREGGNQPQHF
v_gene: TRBV6-2/TRBV6-3; abundance: few; j_gene: TRBJ1-5; d_gene: TRBD1; CDR3nt: TGTGCCAGCAGTCTTGACAGGGCGCCTCAGCCCCAGCATTTT; CDR3aa: CASSLDRAPQPQHF
v_gene: TRBV12-3/TRBV12-4; abundance: few; j_gene: TRBJ2-3; d_gene: .; CDR3nt: TGTGCCAGCAGTTTCGGCGGGAAGTTTACAGATACGCAGTATTTT; CDR3aa: CASSFGGKFTDTQYF
v_gene: TRBV6-2/TRBV6-3; abundance: few; j_gene: TRBJ2-3; d_gene: .; CDR3nt: TGTGCCAGCAGTTACTCTGGAGACCCGGGGAGAGATACGCAGTATTTT; CDR3aa: CASSYSGDPGRDTQYF
v_gene: TRBV10-1; abundance: .; j_gene: TRBJ2-5; d_gene: .; CDR3nt: TGCGCCAGCAGTGAGCAGGAGACCCAGTACTTC; CDR3aa: CASSEQETQYF
v_gene: TRBV20-1; abundance: few; j_gene: TRBJ2-4; d_gene: .; CDR3nt: TGCAGTGCTAGACCCAGCGACCTAGCCAAAAACATTCAGTACTTC; CDR3aa: CSARPSDLAKNIQYF
v_gene: TRBV7-8; abundance: few; j_gene: TRBJ1-2; d_gene: .; CDR3nt: TGTGCCAGCAGCTTAAACCTCTATGGCTACACCTTC; CDR3aa: CASSLNLYGYTF
v_gene: TRBV21-1; abundance: .; j_gene: TRBJ2-7; d_gene: .; CDR3nt: TGTGCCAGCAGCAAGGGGGACTACGAGCAGTACTTC; CDR3aa: CASSKGDYEQYF
v_gene: TRBV28; abundance: few; j_gene: TRBJ2-3; d_gene: .; CDR3nt: TGTGCCAGCAGTCCCTACCGGGGCACAGATACGCAGTATTTT; CDR3aa: CASSPYRGTDTQYF
v_gene: TRBV10-3; abundance: many; j_gene: TRBJ2-1; d_gene: TRBD2; CDR3nt: TGTGCCATCAGTGAAGGACTAGCGAGTGGTGATGAGCAGTTCTTC; CDR3aa: CAISEGLASGDEQFF
v_gene: TRBV30; abundance: many; j_gene: TRBJ2-7; d_gene: .; CDR3nt: TGTGCCTGGAGTGGCGGGGGCAGCTCCTACGAGCAGTACTTC; CDR3aa: CAWSGGGSSYEQYF
v_gene: TRBV28; abundance: few; j_gene: TRBJ2-4; d_gene: .; CDR3nt: TGTGCCAGCAGGGCGGGCCCCGGGACCATTCAGTACTTC; CDR3aa: CASRAGPGTIQYF
v_gene: TRBV9; abundance: .; j_gene: TRBJ1-4; d_gene: .; CDR3nt: TGTGCCAGCAGCGTGGAAAGCTTCAATGAAAAACTGTTTTTT; CDR3aa: CASSVESFNEKLFF
v_gene: TRBV29-1; abundance: .; j_gene: TRBJ2-3; d_gene: .; CDR3nt: TGCAGCGTTGAATCCCGGGGGCGAGACACAGATACGCAGTATTTT; CDR3aa: CSVESRGRDTDTQYF
v_gene: TRBV12-3/TRBV12-4; abundance: many; j_gene: TRBJ2-2; d_gene: .; CDR3nt: TGTGCCAGCAGTCGACTACTAAACACCGGGGAGCTGTTTTTT; CDR3aa: CASSRLLNTGELFF
v_gene: TRBV5-1; abundance: few; j_gene: TRBJ2-1; d_gene: TRBD2; CDR3nt: TGCGCCAGCAGCGACCCGACGGGAGGGCCTCTCGTTCATGGGTTCTTC; CDR3aa: CASSDPTGGPLVHGFF
v_gene: TRBV6-6; abundance: .; j_gene: TRBJ2-7; d_gene: .; CDR3nt: TGTGCCAGCAGTTACAGGGGCGAGCAGTACTTC; CDR3aa: CASSYRGEQYF
v_gene: TRBV27; abundance: .; j_gene: TRBJ1-2; d_gene: .; CDR3nt: TGTGCCAGCCGGGGACACCTTAACTATGGCTACACCTTC; CDR3aa: CASRGHLNYGYTF
v_gene: TRBV11-1; abundance: .; j_gene: TRBJ2-1; d_gene: TRBD2; CDR3nt: TGTGCCAGCAGTGCTGGGGGACTACGCAATGAGCAGTTCTTC; CDR3aa: CASSAGGLRNEQFF
v_gene: TRBV5-1; abundance: .; j_gene: TRBJ2-6; d_gene: TRBD2; CDR3nt: TGCGCCAGCTCGGGGAGGGCCTTCGAACCCTCTGGGGCCAACGTCCTGACTTTC; CDR3aa: CASSGRAFEPSGANVLTF
v_gene: TRBV6-2/TRBV6-3; abundance: few; j_gene: TRBJ2-1; d_gene: TRBD1; CDR3nt: TGTGCCAGCAGGGGACAGGGGGCCAATGAGCAGTTCTTC; CDR3aa: CASRGQGANEQFF
v_gene: TRBV20-1; abundance: few; j_gene: TRBJ1-5; d_gene: .; CDR3nt: TGCAGTGCGACCGACGGGGGTTGGAATCAGCCCCAGCATTTT; CDR3aa: CSATDGGWNQPQHF
v_gene: TRBV7-9; abundance: few; j_gene: TRBJ2-7; d_gene: .; CDR3nt: TGTGCCAGCATACCGGGGGCAGGGTCCTCCTACGAGCAGTACTTC; CDR3aa: CASIPGAGSSYEQYF
v_gene: TRBV5-1; abundance: .; j_gene: TRBJ2-5; d_gene: .; CDR3nt: TGCGCCAGCAGCTTTTCAAAAGAGACCCAGTACTTC; CDR3aa: CASSFSKETQYF
v_gene: TRBV20-1; abundance: many; j_gene: TRBJ2-5; d_gene: TRBD2; CDR3nt: TGCAGGACTAGCGGGAGAGGAGAGACCCAGTACTTC; CDR3aa: CRTSGRGETQYF
v_gene: TRBV20-1; abundance: .; j_gene: TRBJ1-1; d_gene: .; CDR3nt: TGCAGTGCTAGAGATGCTGCCCAGCTGAGTTTCATGAACACTGAAGCTTTCTTT; CDR3aa: CSARDAAQLSFMNTEAFF
v_gene: TRBV20-1; abundance: .; j_gene: TRBJ1-1; d_gene: .; CDR3nt: TGCAGTGCTAGAACAGGGACGGTGACTGAAGCTTTCTTT; CDR3aa: CSARTGTVTEAFF
v_gene: TRBV6-5; abundance: .; j_gene: TRBJ1-5; d_gene: .; CDR3nt: TGTGCCAGCAGTCGGACAGAGGGACAGCCCCAGCATTTT; CDR3aa: CASSRTEGQPQHF
v_gene: TRBV25-1; abundance: .; j_gene: TRBJ1-4; d_gene: .; CDR3nt: TGTGCCAGCAGTGAACAGAGTTCTAATGAAAAACTGTTTTTT; CDR3aa: CASSEQSSNEKLFF
v_gene: TRBV24-1; abundance: .; j_gene: TRBJ2-1; d_gene: .; CDR3nt: TGTGCCACCAGTCAAGTACTCAAAAGCTCCTACAATGAGCAGTTCTTC; CDR3aa: CATSQVLKSSYNEQFF
v_gene: TRBV10-3; abundance: .; j_gene: TRBJ1-5; d_gene: .; CDR3nt: TGTGCCATCAGTGAGTCGCAAGGGGATGGTCAGCCCCAGCATTTT; CDR3aa: CAISESQGDGQPQHF
v_gene: TRBV7-9; abundance: few; j_gene: TRBJ1-4; d_gene: .; CDR3nt: TGTGCCAGCAGCCACCGTCCGGGGGGCAGTGGCGAAAAACTGTTTTTT; CDR3aa: CASSHRPGGSGEKLFF
v_gene: TRBV27; abundance: few; j_gene: TRBJ1-6; d_gene: .; CDR3nt: TGTGCCAGCAGCCCGGTACTGAGGGGCAAGAATAATTCACCCCTCCACTTT; CDR3aa: CASSPVLRGKNNSPLHF
v_gene: TRBV5-1; abundance: few; j_gene: TRBJ2-5; d_gene: TRBD1; CDR3nt: TGCGCCAGCAGCTGGGGACAGACCCAAGAGACCCAGTACTTC; CDR3aa: CASSWGQTQETQYF
v_gene: TRBV6-2/TRBV6-3; abundance: few; j_gene: TRBJ1-5; d_gene: .; CDR3nt: TGTGCCAGCAACTATCGGACGGGGCCCCAGCATTTT; CDR3aa: CASNYRTGPQHF
v_gene: TRBV6-2/TRBV6-3; abundance: few; j_gene: TRBJ1-5; d_gene: .; CDR3nt: TGTGCCAGCCGAGGGGGGTCGTCAGGCAATCAGCCCCAGCATTTT; CDR3aa: CASRGGSSGNQPQHF
v_gene: TRBV2; abundance: .; j_gene: TRBJ2-1; d_gene: .; CDR3nt: TGTGCCAGCAGTGGGGGCGGGCCAGCTGTCAATGAGCAGTTCTTC; CDR3aa: CASSGGGPAVNEQFF
v_gene: TRBV7-2; abundance: .; j_gene: TRBJ2-3; d_gene: TRBD2; CDR3nt: TGTGCCAGCAGCTTGCGCGGGAGGCGGGCAGATACGCAGTATTTT; CDR3aa: CASSLRGRRADTQYF
v_gene: TRBV28; abundance: .; j_gene: TRBJ2-1; d_gene: TRBD1; CDR3nt: TGTGCCAGCCACCGGACAGGAAGCTCCTACAATGAGCAGTTCTTC; CDR3aa: CASHRTGSSYNEQFF
v_gene: TRBV12-3/TRBV12-4; abundance: .; j_gene: TRBJ1-5; d_gene: .; CDR3nt: TGTGCCAGCAGTTTTAAGGTTGGGCCCCAGCATTTT; CDR3aa: CASSFKVGPQHF
v_gene: TRBV4-1; abundance: .; j_gene: TRBJ2-4; d_gene: .; CDR3nt: TGCGCCAGCAGCCAATTAGGGGCTGCCAAAAACATTCAGTACTTC; CDR3aa: CASSQLGAAKNIQYF
v_gene: TRBV29-1; abundance: many; j_gene: TRBJ2-7; d_gene: .; CDR3nt: TGCAGCGCTGGGGCGGAAACCTACGAGCAGTACTTC; CDR3aa: CSAGAETYEQYF
v_gene: TRBV12-3/TRBV12-4; abundance: .; j_gene: TRBJ2-1; d_gene: TRBD2; CDR3nt: TGTGCCAGCAGTTCAGCCGGGACTAGAAGGAATGAGCAGTTCTTC; CDR3aa: CASSSAGTRRNEQFF
v_gene: TRBV10-3; abundance: few; j_gene: TRBJ2-3; d_gene: .; CDR3nt: TGTGCCATCGAGGGGGGAACAGATACGCAGTATTTT; CDR3aa: CAIEGGTDTQYF
v_gene: TRBV10-3; abundance: many; j_gene: TRBJ2-3; d_gene: .; CDR3nt: TGTGCCATCAGTGAACATAGGCCCCCAGATACGCAGTATTTT; CDR3aa: CAISEHRPPDTQYF
v_gene: TRBV12-3/TRBV12-4; abundance: .; j_gene: TRBJ2-7; d_gene: TRBD2; CDR3nt: TGTGCCAGCAGTTCCTCCGGGACTAGCTACGAGCAGTACTTC; CDR3aa: CASSSSGTSYEQYF
v_gene: TRBV29-1; abundance: .; j_gene: TRBJ1-3; d_gene: .; CDR3nt: TGCAGCGTTGGGACAGTTGGAAACACCATATATTTT; CDR3aa: CSVGTVGNTIYF
v_gene: TRBV3-1; abundance: few; j_gene: TRBJ2-7; d_gene: .; CDR3nt: TGTGCCAGCAGCCAAGATTTTTGGACCTACGAGCAGTACTTC; CDR3aa: CASSQDFWTYEQYF
v_gene: TRBV2; abundance: few; j_gene: TRBJ1-1; d_gene: .; CDR3nt: TGTGCCAGCAGGTTCCGGGGGAACACTGAAGCTTTCTTT; CDR3aa: CASRFRGNTEAFF
v_gene: TRBV4-1; abundance: few; j_gene: TRBJ2-3; d_gene: .; CDR3nt: TGCGCCAGCAGCCACCCCATGGATACGCAGTATTTT; CDR3aa: CASSHPMDTQYF
v_gene: TRBV20-1; abundance: .; j_gene: TRBJ2-5; d_gene: .; CDR3nt: TGCAGTGCTTGGGTGACGGGAGAGACCCAGTACTTC; CDR3aa: CSAWVTGETQYF
v_gene: TRBV5-1; abundance: few; j_gene: TRBJ1-2; d_gene: .; CDR3nt: TGCGCCAGCAGCTTAAGCGAGAACTATGGCTACACCTTC; CDR3aa: CASSLSENYGYTF